The clone carrying this T cell receptor beta chain showed up just a few times. The antigen is undetermined. This entry comes from a study of cytomegalovirus exposure and HLA in healthy donors. Turning to the study itself: Early on, a data release was issued that held about 85 million unique TCRs from HLA-typed donors. Study-wide points: Among TCR beta chains, those listed as cytomegalovirus-associated numbered about 160.

V gave up 0 bases and J gave up 1 base; unmatched junction bases: 7. CDR3 length: 17 amino acids. Germline lookup yields CDR1 SGHRS and CDR2 YFSETQ. These donors counted as nominally healthy when sampled, but unrecorded immune exposures were likely. Use of 60 Vbeta and 13 Jbeta primers characterized the PCR. TCRdb keeps only in-frame clones here, not all; method: immunoSEQ multiplex PCR. Among 100,000 to 150,000 clones listed, approximately 64% were seen once. Sequenced material: PBMCs. The receptor's source is a woman aged 40 to 50 in good health and CMV-seronegative. This chain joins TRBV5-1 and TRBJ2-5, with 9 nucleotides matching TRBD1. The CDR3 coding sequence is TGCGCCAGCAGCTTGGGAGTATACAGGGGGCCCCAAGAGACCCAGTACTTC. This translates into CASSLGVYRGPQETQYF. Complete variable domain (other parts from reference TRBV5-1 and TRBJ2-5): KAGVTQTPRYLIKTRGQQVTLSCSPISGHRSVSWYQQTPGQGLQFLFEYFSETQRNKGNFPGRFSGRQFSNSRSEMNVSTLELGDSALYLCASSLGVYRGPQETQYFGPGTRLLVL.